This passage covers 14 T cell receptor beta chains from one sample sequenced in a study of shared clonotypes between healthy human individuals. Sequencing used immunoSEQ multiplex PCR; TCRdb keeps in-frame clones, though not all of them. There are a few million clones in the sample; more than 80% occur only once, and 0.3% to 0.4% lies in the top ten. The sequenced sample consisted of naive CD4+ T cells from PBMCs. The subset: CD45RA+ positively selected. The source of these receptors is a man aged 18 to 35 in good health. Some clones in this sample may be carry-over from other donors' samples.

The CDR3 region is CASSKVGDRSMSPVANTEAFF. CDR3 in DNA: TGTGCCAGCAGCAAAGTCGGGGACAGGTCGATGAGTCCTGTGGCGAACACTGAAGCTTTCTTT. This chain uses TRBV21-1 with TRBJ1-1; the table's D call TRBD1 went unverified against the DNA. TRBV21-1 is a documented pseudogene. The CDR3 sequence is 21 residues long.

The genes are TRBV6-5 and TRBJ1-3; no reliable D call. The germline V and J ends were trimmed by 6 bases and 4 bases, with 10 bases remaining between them. In germline, CDR1 is MNHEY, CDR2 SVGAGI. This CDR3 is 13 amino acids long. This chain's CDR3 is CASSPSKGNTIYF. CDR3 sequence (DNA): TGTGCCAGCAGCCCATCCAAGGGAAACACCATATATTTT.

The V gene is TRBV27, the J gene TRBJ2-2; 12 positions agree with TRBD2. CDR3 length: 18 amino acids. With 5 bases clipped from V and 5 bases from J, the junction kept 12 bases outside the gene matches. Germline-derived CDR1 and CDR2 are MNHEY and SMNVEV (reference sequence). CDR3 coding DNA: TGTGCCAGCAGTCTACTCTTGACTAGCGGGAGTGGAACCGGGGAGCTGTTTTTT. Translated: CASSLLLTSGSGTGELFF.

The J gene is TRBJ1-2, the V gene TRBV19, with D uncertain. V shed 10 bases and J shed 6 bases, with 12 bases lying between them. This CDR3 is built from 11 residues. CDR1 and CDR2 (germline): LNHDA, SQIVND (reference sequence). CDR3 sequence: CATLAWDGYTF. The CDR3 DNA follows: TGTGCCACCCTGGCGTGGGATGGCTACACCTTC.

The chain links TRBV28 to TRBJ1-2; TRBD1 agrees at 10 bases. J was trimmed by 7 bases and V by 10 bases; bases with no gene match: 9. CDR1 MDHEN and CDR2 SYDVKM come from the germline V gene. This CDR3 region has 13 residues. CDR3 coding DNA: TGTGCCACTGTCGGGGGACAGGGGTCTGGCTACACCTTC. It codes for CATVGGQGSGYTF.

This chain links TRBV4-3 with TRBJ2-3; D uncertain. The germline gives CDR1 LGHNA, CDR2 YSLEER. The CDR3 consists of 15 residues. Between the trimmed V and J ends, which lost 5 bases and 0 bases, there was a span of 12 bases. The CDR3 loop reads CASSDRPLSTDTQYF. CDR3 DNA sequence: TGCGCCAGCAGCGATCGACCGTTAAGCACAGATACGCAGTATTTT.

This clone appeared a single time. This rearrangement joins TRBV19 to TRBJ1-2; the D is unclear. Germline V CDR1 and CDR2: LNHDA, SQIVND (reference sequence). The CDR3 has 17 amino acids. V was shortened by 2 bases and J by 4 bases, with 20 bases between the two germline ends. CDR3 region: CASSIRGARELSYGYTF. The CDR3 DNA is TGTGCCAGTAGTATAAGAGGAGCGAGGGAGTTGAGCTATGGCTACACCTTC.

About this clone: Different DNA sequences within this sample yield the same CDR3. The genes are TRBV5-1 and TRBJ2-1; the D gene is possibly TRBD2 (5 bases). Germline V CDR1 and CDR2: SGHRS, YFSETQ. V was pared by 0 bases and J by 8 bases, with 9 bases between. This CDR3 is built from 13 residues. The CDR3 DNA reads as TGCGCCAGCAGCTTGGACCCCGGGGATGAGCAGTTCTTC. This gives the protein CASSLDPGDEQFF.

A remark on this clone: The sample contains more than one DNA sequence encoding this CDR3. This chain uses TRBV5-1 with TRBJ2-3; D not certain. The CDR3 has 15 amino acids. Trimming removed 2 bases at V and 0 bases at J, with 10 bases between. The germline CDR1 and CDR2 sequences are SGHRS and YFSETQ. CDR3 in DNA: TGCGCCAGCAGCTTTGGCGGAAGCAGCACAGATACGCAGTATTTT. This sequence encodes CASSFGGSSTDTQYF.

This sequence joins TRBV28 and TRBJ1-1; D call uncertain. The CDR3 has 15 amino acids. Germline CDR1 MDHEN, CDR2 SYDVKM. V gave up 4 bases and J gave up 3 bases, with 15 bases separating them. This chain's CDR3 is CASSSISGDDTEAFF. The DNA for the CDR3 is TGTGCCAGCAGTTCGATCTCAGGTGATGACACTGAAGCTTTCTTT.

V is TRBV15 and J is TRBJ2-3; D is undetermined. Germline V CDR1 and CDR2: LNHNV, YYDKDF (reference sequence). CDR3 length: 13 amino acids. Between the trimmed V and J ends, which lost 4 bases and 2 bases, there was a span of 7 bases. The CDR3 loop is CATSNPATDTQYF. The CDR3 DNA follows: TGTGCCACCAGCAATCCGGCCACAGATACGCAGTATTTT.

The rearrangement uses TRBV7-2 and TRBJ2-5; TRBD2 matches at 11 bases. J was trimmed by 7 bases and V by 7 bases; bases with no gene match: 8. Germline CDR1 and CDR2: SGHTA and FQGNSA. The CDR3 runs to 14 residues. CDR3 region: CASKASGRRGTQYF. The CDR3 nucleotides are TGTGCCAGCAAAGCTAGCGGGAGGCGGGGGACCCAGTACTTC.

The rearrangement links TRBV7-2 to TRBJ2-1; TRBD1 matches 7 bases. In germline, CDR1 is SGHTA, CDR2 FQGNSA. The CDR3 covers 12 residues. After removal of 6 bases from V and 8 bases from J, the junction contained 4 bases not matched to a gene. The CDR3 region is CASRRQGYEQFF. The CDR3 DNA reads TGTGCCAGCAGACGACAGGGCTATGAGCAGTTCTTC.

The chain recombines TRBV6-5 with TRBJ1-5; TRBD1 agrees at 8 bases. V was clipped by 6 bases and J by 3 bases; unmatched bases: 7. Per germline, CDR1 MNHEY and CDR2 SVGAGI. This CDR3 has 15 amino acids. This CDR3 reads CASRTGVGNNQPQHF. The DNA of the CDR3 is TGTGCCAGCAGGACAGGGGTTGGGAACAATCAGCCCCAGCATTTT.